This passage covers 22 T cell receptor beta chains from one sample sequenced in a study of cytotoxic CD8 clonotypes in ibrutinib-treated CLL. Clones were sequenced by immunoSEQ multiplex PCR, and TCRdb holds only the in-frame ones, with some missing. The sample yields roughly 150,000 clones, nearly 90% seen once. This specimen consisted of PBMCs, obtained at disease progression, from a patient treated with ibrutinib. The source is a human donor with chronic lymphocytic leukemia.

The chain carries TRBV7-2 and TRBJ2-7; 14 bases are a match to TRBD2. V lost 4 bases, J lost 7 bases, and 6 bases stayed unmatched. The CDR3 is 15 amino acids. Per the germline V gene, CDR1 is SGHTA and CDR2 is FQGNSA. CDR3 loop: CASSSGLAGVGEQYF. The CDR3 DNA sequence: TGTGCCAGCAGCTCGGGACTAGCGGGGGTTGGGGAGCAGTACTTC.

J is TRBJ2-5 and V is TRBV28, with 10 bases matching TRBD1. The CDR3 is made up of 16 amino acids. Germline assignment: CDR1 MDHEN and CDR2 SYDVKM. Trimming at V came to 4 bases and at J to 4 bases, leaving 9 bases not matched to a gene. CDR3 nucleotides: TGTGCCAGCAGTTCAGCCGACAGGGGGCTGGGAGAGACCCAGTACTTC. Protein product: CASSSADRGLGETQYF.

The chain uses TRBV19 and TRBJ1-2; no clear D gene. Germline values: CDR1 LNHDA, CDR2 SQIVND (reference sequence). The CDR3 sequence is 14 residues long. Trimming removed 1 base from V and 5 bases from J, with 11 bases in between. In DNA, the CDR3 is TGTGCCAGTAGTATAGGGCAGGCTGGGTATGGCTACACCTTC. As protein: CASSIGQAGYGYTF.

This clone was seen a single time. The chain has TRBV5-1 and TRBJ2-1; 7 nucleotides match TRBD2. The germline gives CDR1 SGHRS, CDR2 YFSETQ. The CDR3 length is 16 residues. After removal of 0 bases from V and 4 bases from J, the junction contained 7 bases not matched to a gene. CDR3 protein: CASSLASGGGYNEQFF. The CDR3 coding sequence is TGCGCCAGCAGCTTGGCTAGCGGTGGGGGGTACAATGAGCAGTTCTTC.

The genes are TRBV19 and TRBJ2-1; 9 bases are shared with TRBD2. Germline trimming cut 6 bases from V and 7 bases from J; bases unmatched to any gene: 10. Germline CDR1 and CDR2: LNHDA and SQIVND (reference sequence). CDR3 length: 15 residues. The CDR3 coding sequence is TGTGCCAGTAGGGCCCCCGAGCGGGAGGTTAATGAGCAGTTCTTC. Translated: CASRAPEREVNEQFF.

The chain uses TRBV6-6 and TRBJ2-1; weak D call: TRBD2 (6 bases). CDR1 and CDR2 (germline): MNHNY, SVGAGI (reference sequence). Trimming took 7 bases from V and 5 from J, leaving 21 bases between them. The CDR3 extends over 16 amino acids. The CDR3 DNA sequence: TGTGCCAGCAAGAGTACATTAGCGGCCACCAACAATGAGCAGTTCTTC. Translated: CASKSTLAATNNEQFF.

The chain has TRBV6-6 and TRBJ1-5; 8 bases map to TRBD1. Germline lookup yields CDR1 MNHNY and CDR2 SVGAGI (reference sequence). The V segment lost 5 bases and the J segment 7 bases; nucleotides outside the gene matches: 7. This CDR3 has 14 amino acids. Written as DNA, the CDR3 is TGTGCCAGCAGTACGACAGGGGTAGGGCAGCCCCAGCATTTT. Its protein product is CASSTTGVGQPQHF.

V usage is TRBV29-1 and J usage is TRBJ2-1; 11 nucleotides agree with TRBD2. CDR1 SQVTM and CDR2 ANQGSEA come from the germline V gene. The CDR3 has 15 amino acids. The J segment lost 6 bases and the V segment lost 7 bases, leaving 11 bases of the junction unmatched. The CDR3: CSGRLAGTPLNEQFF. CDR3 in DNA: TGCAGCGGGAGACTAGCGGGAACCCCTCTCAATGAGCAGTTCTTC.

The CDR3 DNA follows: TGTGCCAGCAGCCCAAGTCTAGGACCCAGAAGCTCTGGGGCCAACGTCCTGACTTTC. Amino acids: CASSPSLGPRSSGANVLTF. This chain uses TRBV5-6 with TRBJ2-6; D unclear. The germline CDR1 and CDR2 sequences are SGHDT and YYEEEE. The CDR3 loop spans 19 amino acids. V was cut by 4 bases and J by 0 bases, with 20 bases left in between.

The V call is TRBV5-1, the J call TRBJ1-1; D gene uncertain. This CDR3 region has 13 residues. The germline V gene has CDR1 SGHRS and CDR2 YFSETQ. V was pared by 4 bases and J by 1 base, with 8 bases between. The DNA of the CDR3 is TGCGCCAGCAGCCAGCAAACGAACACTGAAGCTTTCTTT. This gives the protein CASSQQTNTEAFF.

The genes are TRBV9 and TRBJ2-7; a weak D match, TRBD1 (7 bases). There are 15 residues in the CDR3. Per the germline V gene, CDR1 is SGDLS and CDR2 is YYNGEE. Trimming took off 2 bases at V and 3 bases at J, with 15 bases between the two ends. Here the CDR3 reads CASSVAGQRNYEQYF. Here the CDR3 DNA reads TGTGCCAGCAGCGTCGCGGGACAGCGAAACTACGAGCAGTACTTC.

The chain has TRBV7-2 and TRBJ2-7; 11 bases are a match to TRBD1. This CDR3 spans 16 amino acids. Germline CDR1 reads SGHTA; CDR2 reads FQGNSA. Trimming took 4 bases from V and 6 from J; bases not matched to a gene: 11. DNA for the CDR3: TGTGCCAGCAGCTCGGGGCGGACAGGGGGCGTGGGCGAGCAGTACTTC. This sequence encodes CASSSGRTGGVGEQYF.

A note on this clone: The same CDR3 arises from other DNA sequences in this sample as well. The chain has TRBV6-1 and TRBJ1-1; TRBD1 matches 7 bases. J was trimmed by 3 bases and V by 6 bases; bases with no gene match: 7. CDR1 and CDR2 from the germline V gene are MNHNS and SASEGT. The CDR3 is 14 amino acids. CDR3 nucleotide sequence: TGTGCCAGCAGGACGACAGGGAGAGACACTGAAGCTTTCTTT. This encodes CASRTTGRDTEAFF.

The CDR3 DNA follows: TGTGCCAGCTCACCGATAGGCGCTTCGAGCTACAATGAGCAGTTCTTC. Translated: CASSPIGASSYNEQFF. This chain connects TRBV18 to TRBJ2-1; unclear D gene. The V gene lost 3 bases and the J gene lost 3 bases, with 15 bases spanning the gap. CDR3 length equals 16 residues. The V gene's germline CDR1 is KGHSH and CDR2 LQKENI.

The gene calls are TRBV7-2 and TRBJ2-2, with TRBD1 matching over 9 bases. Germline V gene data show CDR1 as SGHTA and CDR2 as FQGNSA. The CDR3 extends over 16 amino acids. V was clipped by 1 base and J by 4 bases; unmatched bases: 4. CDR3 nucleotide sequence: TGTGCCAGCAGCTTAGGGGGACAGGGATTCACCGGGGAGCTGTTTTTT. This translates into CASSLGGQGFTGELFF.

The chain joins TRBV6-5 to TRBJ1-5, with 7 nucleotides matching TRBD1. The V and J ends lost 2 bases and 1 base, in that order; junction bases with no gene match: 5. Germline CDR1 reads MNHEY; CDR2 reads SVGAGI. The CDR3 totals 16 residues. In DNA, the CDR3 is TGTGCCAGCAGTTACCGACAGGGTGGGAGCAATCAGCCCCAGCATTTT. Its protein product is CASSYRQGGSNQPQHF.

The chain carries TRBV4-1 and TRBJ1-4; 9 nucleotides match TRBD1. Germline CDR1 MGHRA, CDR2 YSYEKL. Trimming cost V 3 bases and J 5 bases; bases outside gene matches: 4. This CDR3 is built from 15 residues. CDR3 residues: CASSQGTGQNEKLFF. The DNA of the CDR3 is TGCGCCAGCAGCCAGGGGACAGGGCAGAATGAAAAACTGTTTTTT.

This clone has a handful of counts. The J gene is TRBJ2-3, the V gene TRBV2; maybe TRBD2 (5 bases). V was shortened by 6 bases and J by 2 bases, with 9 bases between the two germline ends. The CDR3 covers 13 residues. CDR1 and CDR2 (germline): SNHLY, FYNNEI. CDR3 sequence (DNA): TGTGCCAGCAGCAGCGGTTACACAGATACGCAGTATTTT. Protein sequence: CASSSGYTDTQYF.

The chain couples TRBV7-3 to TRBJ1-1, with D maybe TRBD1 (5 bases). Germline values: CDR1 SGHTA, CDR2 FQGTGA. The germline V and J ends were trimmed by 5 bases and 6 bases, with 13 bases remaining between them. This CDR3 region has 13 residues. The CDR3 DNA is TGTGCCAGCAGCATCCCAGGGTCCCCTGAAGCTTTCTTT. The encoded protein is CASSIPGSPEAFF.

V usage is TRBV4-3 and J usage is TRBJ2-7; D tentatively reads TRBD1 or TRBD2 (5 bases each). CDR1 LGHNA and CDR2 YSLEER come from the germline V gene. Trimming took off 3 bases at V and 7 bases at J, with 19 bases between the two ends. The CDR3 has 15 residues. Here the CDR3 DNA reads TGCGCCAGCAGCCAGTCTTGGCAGGGTTCGGGAGAGCAGTACTTC. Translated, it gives CASSQSWQGSGEQYF.

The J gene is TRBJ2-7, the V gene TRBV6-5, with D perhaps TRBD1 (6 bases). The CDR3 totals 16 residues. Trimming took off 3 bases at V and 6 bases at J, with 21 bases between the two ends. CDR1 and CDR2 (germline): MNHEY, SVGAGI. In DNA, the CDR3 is TGTGCCAGCAGTTATCCCGATAAGACAGGAACGATCGAGCAGTACTTC. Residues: CASSYPDKTGTIEQYF.

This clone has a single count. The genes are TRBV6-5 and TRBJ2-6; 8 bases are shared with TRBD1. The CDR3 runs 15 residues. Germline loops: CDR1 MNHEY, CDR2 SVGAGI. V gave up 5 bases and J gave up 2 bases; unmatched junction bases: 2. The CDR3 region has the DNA TGTGCCAGCAGTCTCAGGGGGCCTGGGGCCAACGTCCTGACTTTC. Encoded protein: CASSLRGPGANVLTF.